The 30 T cell receptor beta chains listed next were all sequenced from one sample in a study of blood T cell repertoires in COVID-19. Method: immunoSEQ multiplex PCR; TCRdb's copy keeps in-frame clones and lacks some. The sample gives 340,000 or so clones, about 86% of which show up once; roughly 4% is in the top ten. Sequenced: PBMCs or T cells enriched from blood (not recorded which). These receptors all come from a middle-aged woman with acute COVID-19.

The rearrangement links TRBV28 to TRBJ1-4; D possibly corresponds to TRBD1 (6 bases). The CDR3 totals 15 residues. Germline-derived CDR1 and CDR2 are MDHEN and SYDVKM. Trimming removed 2 bases from V and 7 bases from J, with 14 bases in between. CDR3 nucleotides: TGTGCCAGCAGTTTAGCGGGGGCGGGAGGTGAAAAACTGTTTTTT. This gives the protein CASSLAGAGGEKLFF.

As to this clone: The sample carries other DNA sequences with the same CDR3. The CDR3 DNA is TGTGCCAGTAGTATAGTGCCAGGGGTGAGCAATCAGCCCCAGCATTTT. Protein product: CASSIVPGVSNQPQHF. The chain couples TRBV19 to TRBJ1-5; TRBD1 might be the D (6 bases). This CDR3 has 16 residues. Germline V gene sequence: CDR1 LNHDA, CDR2 SQIVND (reference sequence). Trimming left V 1 base short and J 1 base short, with 11 bases between.

This clone has only one observation. A junction end diverges from the germline sequence, so it may reflect a read error. The chain has TRBV7-7 and TRBJ2-3; D is undetermined. This CDR3 region has 15 residues. Germline V lookup: CDR1 SSHAT, CDR2 FNYEAQ (reference sequence). The CDR3 is CASSPQTTSTDTQYF. Written as DNA, the CDR3 is TGTGCTAGCAGCCCTCAGACGACTAGCACAGATACGCAGTATTTT.

The sample holds a few counts of this clone. The chain has TRBV4-3 and TRBJ2-7, with D possibly TRBD1 on 6 matching bases. Trimming took off 0 bases at V and 4 bases at J, with 19 bases between the two ends. Germline V gives CDR1 LGHNA, CDR2 YSLEER. CDR3 size: 17 residues. CDR3 sequence reads: CASSQDVTTGDSYEQYF. The DNA of the CDR3 is TGCGCCAGCAGCCAAGACGTAACGACAGGAGATAGTTACGAGCAGTACTTC.

This sequence joins TRBV18 and TRBJ2-7; tentatively, D is TRBD1 (6 bases). V lost 3 bases and J 3 bases, leaving 15 bases between the germline ends. This CDR3 has 15 amino acids. Germline lookup yields CDR1 KGHSH and CDR2 LQKENI. CDR3 loop: CASSPMAQGNYEQYF. The CDR3 nucleotides are TGTGCCAGCTCACCCATGGCACAGGGCAACTACGAGCAGTACTTC.

The genes are TRBV10-3 and TRBJ1-2; 7 bases match TRBD1. After removal of 10 bases from V and 5 bases from J, the junction contained 10 bases not matched to a gene. There are 13 residues in the CDR3. Germline loops: CDR1 ENHRY, CDR2 SYGVKD. The CDR3 protein is CATSPDRVYGYTF. The CDR3 nucleotides read TGTGCCACCTCCCCAGACAGGGTATATGGCTACACCTTC.

The count of this clone is one. The CDR3 region is CASSPATRNRANSPLHF. Here the CDR3 DNA reads TGTGCCAGCTCACCGGCGACAAGGAACAGGGCCAATTCACCCCTCCACTTT. This chain joins TRBV18 and TRBJ1-6, with D possibly TRBD1 on 6 matching bases. The CDR3 sequence is 17 residues long. The V and J ends lost 3 bases and 7 bases respectively, with 19 bases between them. Germline CDR1 and CDR2: KGHSH and LQKENI.

This chain uses TRBV7-9 with TRBJ2-7, with 8 bases that match TRBD1. Germline V gene lookup returns CDR1 SEHNR and CDR2 FQNEAQ (reference sequence). V was pared by 5 bases and J by 2 bases, with 11 bases of the junction left unmatched. This CDR3 region has 16 residues. The CDR3 sequence is CASSQTSDRDPYEQYF. CDR3 DNA sequence: TGTGCCAGCAGCCAGACCTCGGACAGGGACCCCTACGAGCAGTACTTC. The full variable domain, with the rest looked up from reference TRBV7-9 and TRBJ2-7, is DTGVSQNPRHKITKRGQNVTFRCDPISEHNRLYWYRQTLGQGPEFLTYFQNEAQLEKSRLLSDRFSAERPKGSFSTLEIQRTEQGDSAMYLCASSQTSDRDPYEQYFGPGTRLTVT.

The rearrangement links TRBV4-1 to TRBJ1-1; 8 nucleotides align to TRBD1. Germline lookup yields CDR1 MGHRA and CDR2 YSYEKL. The V segment lost 1 base and the J segment 5 bases; nucleotides outside the gene matches: 6. This CDR3 region has 15 residues. The CDR3: CASSQGTGINTEAFF. The CDR3 DNA reads TGCGCCAGCAGCCAAGGGACAGGGATTAATACTGAAGCTTTCTTT.

The chain is built from TRBV20-1 and TRBJ2-3; 10 nucleotides agree with TRBD2. The CDR3 extends over 15 amino acids. Germline CDR1 reads DFQATT; CDR2 reads SNEGSKA (reference sequence). V was clipped by 3 bases and J by 4 bases; unmatched bases: 7. The CDR3 nucleotides are TGCAGTGCTAGTCGTCTAGCGGGAGAGTCAGATACGCAGTATTTT. Its translation: CSASRLAGESDTQYF.

The chain links TRBV19 to TRBJ2-7; 10 bases agree with TRBD1. The CDR3 length is 15 residues. After removal of 5 bases from V and 2 bases from J, the junction contained 6 bases not matched to a gene. CDR1 and CDR2 from the germline V gene are LNHDA and SQIVND (reference sequence). CDR3 amino acids: CASSEAGQGTYEQYF. CDR3 coding DNA: TGTGCCAGTAGTGAAGCGGGACAGGGGACCTACGAGCAGTACTTC.

The chain couples TRBV6-5 to TRBJ2-1; D not certain. The CDR3 spans 15 residues. Trimming took off 0 bases at V and 3 bases at J, with 9 bases between the two ends. Per the germline V gene, CDR1 is MNHEY and CDR2 is SVGAGI. CDR3 amino acids: CASSYSNHNYNEQFF. DNA for the CDR3: TGTGCCAGCAGTTACTCGAACCACAACTACAATGAGCAGTTCTTC.

CDR3 nucleotide sequence: TGTGCCAGCAGCGGGACACGTAATGAAAAACTGTTTTTT. Its protein product is CASSGTRNEKLFF. The chain couples TRBV5-6 to TRBJ1-4, with D possibly TRBD1 on 6 matching bases. Trimming took 4 bases from V and 4 from J, leaving 8 bases between them. The CDR3 contains 13 residues. CDR1 is SGHDT and CDR2 is YYEEEE in the germline V gene.

This clone occurred a few times. The gene calls are TRBV5-8 and TRBJ1-6, with no clear D. CDR3 length: 14 residues. Germline V gene lookup returns CDR1 SGHTS and CDR2 YDEGEE. Trimming removed 6 bases at V and 8 bases at J, with 15 bases between. CDR3 sequence reads: CASNLLRGDSPLHF. In DNA, the CDR3 is TGTGCCAGCAACCTATTGCGGGGAGATTCACCCCTCCACTTT.

The chain couples TRBV18 to TRBJ2-1; tentatively, D is TRBD1 (5 bases). Germline V gene sequence: CDR1 KGHSH, CDR2 LQKENI. Trimming cost V 2 bases and J 5 bases, with 13 bases left between them. CDR3 length: 15 residues. CDR3 nucleotide sequence: TGTGCCAGCTCACCAAGGAAACAGGTTGACAATGAGCAGTTCTTC. Protein sequence: CASSPRKQVDNEQFF.

This chain links TRBV4-1 with TRBJ1-2; perhaps TRBD1 as D (6 bases). The CDR3 runs 15 residues. The germline gives CDR1 MGHRA, CDR2 YSYEKL. With 4 bases removed from V and 5 bases from J, the gap between germline ends came to 17 bases. The CDR3 DNA reads TGCGCCAGCAGCCCTCGGGACACAAACCCATATGGCTACACCTTC. As protein: CASSPRDTNPYGYTF.

The rearrangement links TRBV28 to TRBJ2-2; 14 bases are shared with TRBD2. V lost 5 bases and J lost 5; bases outside the gene matches: 4. The V gene's germline CDR1 is MDHEN and CDR2 SYDVKM. The CDR3 length is 16 residues. The CDR3 protein is CASSGRTSGRTGELFF. The DNA of the CDR3 is TGTGCCAGCAGTGGGCGGACTAGCGGGAGGACCGGGGAGCTGTTTTTT.

This rearrangement joins TRBV11-2 to TRBJ2-1; 7 bases fit TRBD1. Germline V gene data show CDR1 as SGHAT and CDR2 as FQNNGV. The junction had 12 bases not matched to a gene; V was cut back by 6 bases and J by 7 bases. The CDR3 has 15 residues. CDR3 protein: CASSRYRGSRNEQFF. In nucleotides, the CDR3 is TGTGCCAGCAGTCGTTACAGGGGTTCCCGAAATGAGCAGTTCTTC. The variable domain in full, with the rest retrieved from reference TRBV11-2 and TRBJ2-1, is EAGVAQSPRYKIIEKRQSVAFWCNPISGHATLYWYQQILGQGPKLLIQFQNNGVVDDSQLPKDRFSAERLKGVDSTLKIQPAKLEDSAVYLCASSRYRGSRNEQFFGPGTRLTVL.

The chain employs TRBV7-2 and TRBJ2-7; the D gene is possibly TRBD1 (5 bases). CDR3 length: 12 residues. V lost 2 bases and J lost 3, with 5 bases in between. Looked up from germline, CDR1 is SGHTA and CDR2 is FQGNSA. The CDR3: CASSLTGYEQYF. The CDR3 coding sequence is TGTGCCAGCAGCTTAACAGGCTACGAGCAGTACTTC. The whole variable domain, filled in from reference TRBV7-2 and TRBJ2-7, reads GAGVSQSPSNKVTEKGKDVELRCDPISGHTALYWYRQSLGQGLEFLIYFQGNSAPDKSGLPSDRFSAERTGGSVSTLTIQRTQQEDSAVYLCASSLTGYEQYFGPGTRLTVT.

The genes are TRBV13 and TRBJ2-3, with 9 bases matching TRBD1. The V gene end was trimmed by 5 bases and the J gene end by 2 bases; junction bases not matched to a gene: 8. Germline V gene data show CDR1 as PRHDT and CDR2 as FYEKMQ (reference sequence). The CDR3 covers 16 residues. DNA of the CDR3: TGTGCCAGCAGCCCCGGACAGGGGTCTTCCACAGATACGCAGTATTTT. This gives the protein CASSPGQGSSTDTQYF.

This clone occurred once. The chain has TRBV7-6 and TRBJ1-5; D not resolved. The CDR3 spans 15 residues. Germline CDR1 SGHVS, CDR2 FNYEAQ. Between the trimmed V and J ends, which lost 1 base and 0 bases, there was a span of 7 bases. The CDR3 sequence is CASSLGQNSNQPQHF. The CDR3 DNA reads as TGTGCCAGCAGCTTAGGGCAGAATAGCAATCAGCCCCAGCATTTT.

The chain recombines TRBV19 with TRBJ1-2; possible D gene TRBD1, 5 bases. CDR1 is LNHDA, CDR2 SQIVND, per germline (reference sequence). V was clipped by 6 bases and J by 1 base, with 15 bases between them. The CDR3 is made up of 15 amino acids. The CDR3: CASRTTDLYNYGYTF. CDR3 coding DNA: TGTGCCAGTAGGACGACAGATCTTTATAACTATGGCTACACCTTC. Full variable domain (rest looked up from reference TRBV19 and TRBJ1-2): DGGITQSPKYLFRKEGQNVTLSCEQNLNHDAMYWYRQDPGQGLRLIYYSQIVNDFQKGDIAEGYSVSREKKESFPLTVTSAQKNPTAFYLCASRTTDLYNYGYTFGSGTRLTVV.

This clone appeared once. The CDR3 is CASSPREFTEAFF. CDR3 coding DNA: TGTGCCAGCAGCCCCCGGGAGTTCACTGAAGCTTTCTTT. This chain joins TRBV5-4 and TRBJ1-1; D gene uncertain. The CDR3 consists of 13 residues. Germline V gene sequence: CDR1 SGHNT, CDR2 YYREEE (reference sequence). With 4 bases removed from V and 4 bases from J, the gap between germline ends came to 11 bases.

The rearrangement links TRBV9 to TRBJ1-1, with a weak D call TRBD1 (5 bases). This CDR3 spans 13 amino acids. The V end lost 1 base, the J end lost 6 bases, and 10 bases lay between the germline ends. CDR1 is SGDLS and CDR2 is YYNGEE in the germline V gene. The CDR3 spells CASSVRGGSEAFF. The CDR3 DNA is TGTGCCAGCAGCGTAAGGGGCGGTTCTGAAGCTTTCTTT.

This chain uses TRBV19 with TRBJ2-7; 8 positions agree with TRBD1. The CDR3 length is 15 residues. V gave up 3 bases and J gave up 3 bases; unmatched junction bases: 7. Germline CDR1 and CDR2: LNHDA and SQIVND (reference sequence). The CDR3 sequence: CASSISTGGIYEQYF. Here the CDR3 DNA reads TGTGCCAGTAGTATTTCTACAGGGGGTATCTACGAGCAGTACTTC.

The V and J genes are TRBV3-1 (or the pseudogene TRBV3-2) and TRBJ1-2; D might be TRBD1 (6 bases). The CDR3 sequence is 15 residues long. The germline V and J ends were trimmed by 4 bases and 5 bases, with 17 bases remaining between them. The germline V gene encodes CDR1 LGHDT and CDR2 YNNKEL (reference sequence). This chain's CDR3 is CASSRRDKEGYGYTF. The CDR3 DNA is TGTGCCAGCAGCCGAAGGGACAAGGAAGGATATGGCTACACCTTC.

The V gene is TRBV3-1 (or the pseudogene TRBV3-2), the J gene TRBJ1-5; D is uncertain. Germline V CDR1 and CDR2: LGHDT, YNNKEL (reference sequence). Deletions cut 4 bases from V and 4 bases from J, with 20 bases between. The CDR3 extends over 17 amino acids. The CDR3 region has the DNA TGTGCCAGCAGCCGGAGACGAGGAGGACCTTTGAATCAGCCCCAGCATTTT. As protein: CASSRRRGGPLNQPQHF.

The chain is built from TRBV27 and TRBJ1-1; 7 bases line up with TRBD1. CDR1 is MNHEY and CDR2 is SMNVEV in the germline V gene (reference sequence). V was pared by 6 bases and J by 1 base, with 8 bases of the junction left unmatched. The CDR3 loop spans 15 amino acids. CDR3: CASSPGGKENTEAFF. The CDR3 DNA reads as TGTGCCAGCAGCCCAGGGGGGAAAGAGAACACTGAAGCTTTCTTT.

This chain joins TRBV7-2 and TRBJ1-6, with D possibly matching TRBD1 (5 bases). The CDR3 sequence is 17 residues long. Germline-derived CDR1 and CDR2 are SGHTA and FQGNSA. The V and J ends lost 4 bases and 0 bases respectively, with 13 bases between them. The CDR3 spells CASSSGGGSSYNSPLHF. The DNA of the CDR3 is TGTGCCAGCAGCTCCGGTGGGGGGAGCTCCTATAATTCACCCCTCCACTTT.

The V gene is TRBV19, the J gene TRBJ2-2; TRBD1 agrees at 7 bases. This CDR3 is built from 16 residues. V trimming: 1 base; J trimming: 6 bases; junction bases outside the gene matches: 8. The germline gives CDR1 LNHDA, CDR2 SQIVND (reference sequence). The CDR3 bases are TGTGCCAGTAGTATAGGAAGGGGGCCTAGGTCCGGGGAGCTGTTTTTT. Translated: CASSIGRGPRSGELFF.